Each of the 20 T cell receptor beta chains below was sequenced from the same sample in a study of CD8+ T cells in alopecia areata. Investigators isolated RNA and reverse transcribed it into cDNA to act as the sequencing template. TCRdb keeps only in-frame clones here, not all; method: immunoSEQ multiplex PCR. The repertoire holds 150,000 or so clones, almost 50% seen once, with over 15% in the top ten. The sample was CD8+ T cells sorted from blood, taken at week 0. The receptors come from a human donor with alopecia areata.

The chain links TRBV4-2 to TRBJ2-3; weak D call: TRBD2 (7 bases). The CDR3 length is 14 residues. Per germline, CDR1 LGHNA and CDR2 YNFKEQ. Deletions cut 1 base from V and 5 bases from J, with 10 bases between. In DNA form, the CDR3 reads TGTGCCAGCAGCCAAGGGCGGGGGCTAGATACGCAGTATTTT. This sequence encodes CASSQGRGLDTQYF.

There are a few counts of this clone. The chain couples TRBV27 to TRBJ2-5, with D unclear. V lost 4 bases and J lost 0, with 12 bases in between. The CDR3 sequence is 15 residues long. The germline CDR1 and CDR2 sequences are MNHEY and SMNVEV (reference sequence). CDR3 loop: CASSSELGYQETQYF. The DNA for the CDR3 is TGTGCCAGCAGTTCGGAGCTGGGGTACCAAGAGACCCAGTACTTC.

The chain recombines TRBV19 with TRBJ1-1; D is undetermined. V gave up 0 bases and J gave up 1 base, with 6 bases separating them. The CDR3 totals 14 residues. The germline gives CDR1 LNHDA, CDR2 SQIVND (reference sequence). For the CDR3, the DNA is TGTGCCAGTAGTATAGAACCGGGGAACACTGAAGCTTTCTTT. Protein sequence: CASSIEPGNTEAFF.

This clone has more than one count but fewer than ten. V is TRBV10-3 and J is TRBJ1-1; D gene unclear. Germline V gene lookup returns CDR1 ENHRY and CDR2 SYGVKD. Trimming took 8 bases from V and 0 from J, leaving 16 bases between them. This CDR3 is built from 15 residues. The CDR3 DNA sequence: TGTGCCATCGCCGAAGCAGGAGGGTTGAACACTGAAGCTTTCTTT. Translation: CAIAEAGGLNTEAFF.

This clone has a handful of counts. This chain joins TRBV15 and TRBJ2-3; no clear D gene. V lost 1 base and J lost 2, with 10 bases in between. Germline V gives CDR1 LNHNV, CDR2 YYDKDF (reference sequence). The CDR3 runs 15 residues. CDR3: CATSRGVINTDTQYF. The CDR3 DNA follows: TGTGCCACCAGCAGAGGAGTAATCAACACAGATACGCAGTATTTT.

The chain carries TRBV5-4 and TRBJ2-5, with a tentative D call TRBD1 (5 bases). CDR3 length: 13 amino acids. The germline gives CDR1 SGHNT, CDR2 YYREEE (reference sequence). Trimming shortened V by 2 bases and J by 2 bases, and 7 bases separated the two germline ends. CDR3 DNA sequence: TGTGCCAGCAGCTTTAGACAGCAAGAGACCCAGTACTTC. Protein: CASSFRQQETQYF.

This clone was seen only a few times. The chain links TRBV6-5 to TRBJ2-1; D not resolved. CDR3 size: 15 residues. CDR1 MNHEY and CDR2 SVGAGI come from the germline V gene. Trimming removed 2 bases at V and 6 bases at J, with 14 bases between. The CDR3: CASSYESTSGNEQFF. As DNA, the CDR3 is TGTGCCAGCAGTTACGAGTCGACCTCGGGCAATGAGCAGTTCTTC.

Turning to this clone: Other DNA sequences in this sample translate to the same CDR3. The chain is built from TRBV6-5 and TRBJ1-1; perhaps TRBD1 as D (5 bases). In germline, CDR1 is MNHEY, CDR2 SVGAGI. The CDR3 is 12 amino acids. V was cut by 7 bases and J by 2 bases, with 8 bases left in between. The CDR3 loop reads CASNQGNTEAFF. The CDR3 bases are TGTGCCAGCAACCAGGGAAACACTGAAGCTTTCTTT.

This clone was counted only a few times. V and J are TRBV30 and TRBJ1-5, with a possible D match to TRBD1 (6 bases). Trimming took off 0 bases at V and 7 bases at J, with 16 bases between the two ends. Germline lookup yields CDR1 GTSNPN and CDR2 SVGIG (reference sequence). The CDR3 is 15 amino acids. CDR3 region: CAWSVDGGAGQPQHF. CDR3 nucleotide sequence: TGTGCCTGGAGTGTAGACGGGGGCGCGGGACAGCCCCAGCATTTT.

J is TRBJ1-1 and V is TRBV5-1; D unresolved. Per the germline V gene, CDR1 is SGHRS and CDR2 is YFSETQ. The CDR3 sequence is 15 residues long. Between the trimmed V and J ends, which lost 0 bases and 0 bases, there was a span of 9 bases. CDR3 DNA sequence: TGCGCCAGCAGCTTGGGACGGACCCTGAACACTGAAGCTTTCTTT. This sequence encodes CASSLGRTLNTEAFF.

This clone was counted between two and nine times. The rearrangement joins TRBV6-5 to TRBJ1-2; the D gene is possibly TRBD1 (5 bases). Germline-derived CDR1 and CDR2 are MNHEY and SVGAGI. V gave up 4 bases and J gave up 4 bases, with 13 bases separating them. This CDR3 is built from 14 residues. The CDR3 sequence: CASSSIGAIYGYTF. DNA for the CDR3: TGTGCCAGCAGTTCAATAGGGGCAATCTATGGCTACACCTTC.

V gene TRBV30 combines with J gene TRBJ1-5; D unresolved. This CDR3 is built from 14 residues. Per the germline V gene, CDR1 is GTSNPN and CDR2 is SVGIG (reference sequence). The V gene lost 1 base and the J gene lost 0 bases, with 7 bases spanning the gap. The CDR3 is CAWSGSYSNQPQHF. CDR3 nucleotides: TGTGCCTGGAGTGGGAGCTATAGCAATCAGCCCCAGCATTTT.

This chain links TRBV30 with TRBJ2-2; 9 nucleotides line up with TRBD2. CDR1 and CDR2 (germline): GTSNPN, SVGIG (reference sequence). V gave up 4 bases and J gave up 4 bases; unmatched junction bases: 13. This CDR3 region has 17 residues. The CDR3 reads CAWTDSGGLDITGELFF. The DNA for the CDR3 is TGTGCCTGGACAGATAGCGGGGGCCTCGACATCACCGGGGAGCTGTTTTTT.

This rearrangement joins TRBV30 to TRBJ2-1; the D is unclear. The ends were cut back, 2 bases at V and 5 bases at J, with 10 bases in the middle. The CDR3 is made up of 13 amino acids. Germline V gene sequence: CDR1 GTSNPN, CDR2 SVGIG (reference sequence). In DNA, the CDR3 is TGTGCCTGGAGTTTGGGAAAGCACAATGAGCAGTTCTTC. It yields the protein CAWSLGKHNEQFF.

V is TRBV19 and J is TRBJ2-3; D may be TRBD1 or TRBD2 (6 bases each). Trimming shortened V by 1 base and J by 0 bases, and 20 bases separated the two germline ends. Germline CDR1 and CDR2: LNHDA and SQIVND (reference sequence). CDR3 size: 19 residues. The CDR3 DNA follows: TGTGCCAGTAGTATAGCGGGGGCCTTCACATTATCTAGCACAGATACGCAGTATTTT. It codes for CASSIAGAFTLSSTDTQYF.

This clone has a handful of counts. The chain is built from TRBV15 and TRBJ2-7; D is possibly TRBD2 (5 bases). The CDR3 extends over 13 amino acids. V gave up 4 bases and J gave up 0 bases, with 7 bases separating them. CDR1 LNHNV and CDR2 YYDKDF come from the germline V gene (reference sequence). The CDR3 DNA reads TGTGCCACCAGCACTGGGAGCTCCTACGAGCAGTACTTC. It is translated as CATSTGSSYEQYF.

The V and J genes are TRBV5-1 and TRBJ2-5; D remains ambiguous. The CDR3 consists of 14 residues. V lost 1 base and J 1 base, leaving 8 bases between the germline ends. Germline CDR1 and CDR2: SGHRS and YFSETQ. Here the CDR3 DNA reads TGCGCCAGCAGCTTGTGGCAGCTCCAAGAGACCCAGTACTTC. It specifies CASSLWQLQETQYF.

This clone was seen a handful of times. The chain is built from TRBV19 and TRBJ1-2; D possibly corresponds to TRBD1 (6 bases). The CDR3 is made up of 17 amino acids. The V end lost 2 bases, the J end lost 0 bases, and 16 bases lay between the germline ends. The germline V gene has CDR1 LNHDA and CDR2 SQIVND (reference sequence). CDR3 protein: CASSIISGTLANYGYTF. The CDR3 nucleotides are TGTGCCAGTAGTATAATCTCTGGGACATTAGCTAACTATGGCTACACCTTC.

The sample holds a few counts of this clone. This chain uses TRBV11-2 with TRBJ1-1, with D hard to call. CDR3 length equals 16 residues. The germline gives CDR1 SGHAT, CDR2 FQNNGV. V was cut by 1 base and J by 4 bases, with 16 bases left in between. CDR3: CASSLVFGRLPTEAFF. For the CDR3, the DNA is TGTGCCAGCAGCTTAGTATTTGGCAGGTTGCCCACTGAAGCTTTCTTT.

J is TRBJ2-1 and V is TRBV29-1, with 9 positions matching TRBD1. The CDR3 runs 15 residues. Germline V gene lookup returns CDR1 SQVTM and CDR2 ANQGSEA. J was trimmed by 7 bases and V by 1 base; bases with no gene match: 8. In nucleotides, the CDR3 is TGCAGCGTTGAAGGGGGGACAGGGTATCTTAATGAGCAGTTCTTC. Protein: CSVEGGTGYLNEQFF.